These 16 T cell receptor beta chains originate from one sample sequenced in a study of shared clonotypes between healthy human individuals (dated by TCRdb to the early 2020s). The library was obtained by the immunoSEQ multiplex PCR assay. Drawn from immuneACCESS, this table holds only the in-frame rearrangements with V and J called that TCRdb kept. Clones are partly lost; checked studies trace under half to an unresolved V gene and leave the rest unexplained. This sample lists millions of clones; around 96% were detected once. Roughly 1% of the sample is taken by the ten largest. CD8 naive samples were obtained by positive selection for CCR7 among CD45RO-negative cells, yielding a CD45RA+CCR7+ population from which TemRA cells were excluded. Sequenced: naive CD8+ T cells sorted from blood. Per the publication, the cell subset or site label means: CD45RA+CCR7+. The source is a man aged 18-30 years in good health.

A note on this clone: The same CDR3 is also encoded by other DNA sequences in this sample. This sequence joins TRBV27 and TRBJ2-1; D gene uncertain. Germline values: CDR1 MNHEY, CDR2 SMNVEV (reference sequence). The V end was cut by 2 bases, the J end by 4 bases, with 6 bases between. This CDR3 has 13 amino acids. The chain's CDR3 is CASSLASYNEQFF. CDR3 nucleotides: TGTGCCAGCAGTTTAGCCTCGTACAATGAGCAGTTCTTC.

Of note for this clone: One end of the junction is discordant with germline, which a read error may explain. The CDR3 DNA is TGTGCCAGCACCTTGATGGTAACCGACGAGCAGTACTTC. Protein product: CASTLMVTDEQYF. The rearrangement uses TRBV5-5 and TRBJ2-7; D uncertain. This CDR3 comprises 13 residues. Germline CDR1 and CDR2: SGHKS and YYEKEE (reference sequence).

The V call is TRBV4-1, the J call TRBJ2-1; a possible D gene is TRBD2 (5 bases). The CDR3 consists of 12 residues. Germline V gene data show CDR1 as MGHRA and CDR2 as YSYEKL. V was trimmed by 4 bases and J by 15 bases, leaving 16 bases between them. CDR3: CASSPDWESWFF. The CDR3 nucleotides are TGCGCCAGCAGCCCAGATTGGGAGAGTTGGTTCTTC.

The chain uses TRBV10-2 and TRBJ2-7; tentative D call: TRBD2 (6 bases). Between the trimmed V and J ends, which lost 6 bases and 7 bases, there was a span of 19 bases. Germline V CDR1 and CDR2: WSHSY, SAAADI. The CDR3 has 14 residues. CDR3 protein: CASRPPGLQLEQYF. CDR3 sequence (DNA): TGCGCCAGCAGGCCCCCGGGACTCCAATTAGAGCAGTACTTC.

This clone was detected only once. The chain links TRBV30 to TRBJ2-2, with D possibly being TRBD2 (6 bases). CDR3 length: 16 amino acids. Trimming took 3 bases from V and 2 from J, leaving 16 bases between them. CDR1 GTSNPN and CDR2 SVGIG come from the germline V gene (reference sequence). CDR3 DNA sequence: TGTGCCTGGAGCCGGGGTCCGGGGGTAAACACCGGGGAGCTGTTTTTT. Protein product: CAWSRGPGVNTGELFF.

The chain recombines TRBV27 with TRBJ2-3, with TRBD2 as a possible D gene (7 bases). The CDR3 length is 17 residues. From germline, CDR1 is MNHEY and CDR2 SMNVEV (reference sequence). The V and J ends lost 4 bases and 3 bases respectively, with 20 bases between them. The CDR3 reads CASSSALWGGPTDTQYF. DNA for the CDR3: TGTGCCAGCAGTTCCGCCTTATGGGGGGGCCCAACAGATACGCAGTATTTT.

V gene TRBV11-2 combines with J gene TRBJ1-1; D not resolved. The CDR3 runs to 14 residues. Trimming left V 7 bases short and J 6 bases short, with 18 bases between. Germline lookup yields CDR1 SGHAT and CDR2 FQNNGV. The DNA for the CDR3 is TGTGCCAGCACTCTAACCTTCGGGTCGCCTGAAGCTTTCTTT. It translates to CASTLTFGSPEAFF.

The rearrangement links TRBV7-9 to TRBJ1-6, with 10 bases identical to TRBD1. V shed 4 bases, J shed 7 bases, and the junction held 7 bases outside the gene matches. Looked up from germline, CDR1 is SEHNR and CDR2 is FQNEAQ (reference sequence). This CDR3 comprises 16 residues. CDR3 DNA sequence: TGTGCCAGCAGCTCGACAGGGGGCGAGGGGAATTCACCCCTCCACTTT. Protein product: CASSSTGGEGNSPLHF.

CDR3 loop: CASSGVGGSYNEQFF. In nucleotides, the CDR3 is TGCGCCAGCAGCGGGGTGGGAGGCTCCTACAATGAGCAGTTCTTC. This rearrangement joins TRBV4-3 to TRBJ2-1; maybe TRBD2 (6 bases). This CDR3 has 15 amino acids. Germline CDR1 reads LGHNA; CDR2 reads YSLEER. V lost 5 bases, J lost 0 bases, and 11 bases lay in between.

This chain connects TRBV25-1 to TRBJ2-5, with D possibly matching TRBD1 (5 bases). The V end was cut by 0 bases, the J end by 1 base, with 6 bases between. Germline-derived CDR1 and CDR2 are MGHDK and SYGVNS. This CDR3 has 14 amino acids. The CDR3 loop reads CASSEYDSQETQYF. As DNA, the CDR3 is TGTGCCAGCAGTGAATATGACAGCCAAGAGACCCAGTACTTC. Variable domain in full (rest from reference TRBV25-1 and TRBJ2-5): EADIYQTPRYLVIGTGKKITLECSQTMGHDKMYWYQQDPGMELHLIHYSYGVNSTEKGDLSSESTVSRIRTEHFPLTLESARPSHTSQYLCASSEYDSQETQYFGPGTRLLVL.

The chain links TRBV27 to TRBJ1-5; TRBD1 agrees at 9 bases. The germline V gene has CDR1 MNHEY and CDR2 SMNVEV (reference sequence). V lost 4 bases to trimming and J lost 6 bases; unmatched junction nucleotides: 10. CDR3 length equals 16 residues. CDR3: CASSSNIGQGSQPQHF. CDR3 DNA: TGTGCCAGCAGTTCCAACATCGGACAGGGGAGTCAGCCCCAGCATTTT.

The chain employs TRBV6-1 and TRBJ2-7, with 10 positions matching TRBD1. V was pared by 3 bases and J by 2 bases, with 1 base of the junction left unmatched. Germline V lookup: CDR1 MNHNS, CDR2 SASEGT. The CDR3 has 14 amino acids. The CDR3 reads CASSDGTGAYEQYF. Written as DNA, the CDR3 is TGTGCCAGCAGTGACGGGACAGGGGCCTACGAGCAGTACTTC.

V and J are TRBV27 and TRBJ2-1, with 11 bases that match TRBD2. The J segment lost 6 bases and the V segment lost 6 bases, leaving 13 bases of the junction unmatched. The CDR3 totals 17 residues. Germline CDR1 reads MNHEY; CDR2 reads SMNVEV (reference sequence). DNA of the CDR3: TGTGCCAGCAGCCTAGTACTTAGCGGGGGGGCCGGCAATGAGCAGTTCTTC. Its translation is CASSLVLSGGAGNEQFF.

For the CDR3, the DNA is TGTGCCAGCAGTTACCTGAATTACAATGAGCAGTTCTTC. It codes for CASSYLNYNEQFF. J is TRBJ2-1 and V is TRBV6-5; D gene uncertain. The length of the CDR3 is 13 residues. CDR1 and CDR2 (germline): MNHEY, SVGAGI. Deletions cut 2 bases from V and 4 bases from J, with 6 bases between.

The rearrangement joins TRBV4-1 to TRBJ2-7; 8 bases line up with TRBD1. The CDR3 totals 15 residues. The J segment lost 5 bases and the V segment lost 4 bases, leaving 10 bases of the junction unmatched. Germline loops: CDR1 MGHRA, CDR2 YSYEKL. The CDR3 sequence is CASSPLQGVLDEQYF. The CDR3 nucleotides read TGCGCCAGCAGCCCCCTACAGGGGGTTCTGGACGAGCAGTACTTC.

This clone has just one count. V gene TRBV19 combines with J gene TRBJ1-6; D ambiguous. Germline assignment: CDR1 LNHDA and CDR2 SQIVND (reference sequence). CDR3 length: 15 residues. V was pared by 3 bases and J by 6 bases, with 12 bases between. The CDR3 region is CASSMLESANSPLHF. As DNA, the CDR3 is TGTGCCAGTAGTATGTTGGAAAGTGCTAATTCACCCCTCCACTTT.